Here is one TCR beta chain with its context. The target antigen is unknown. The junction differs from germline at one of its ends, possibly a read error. This sample is part of a study of molecular identifiers for immune sequencing clone quantification. Overall study findings and caveats: Identical TCR molecules sharing a barcode could underestimate highly expanded clone sizes.

Bulk TCR libraries used previously described methods and listed TCR primers. TCRdb re-analysed the PCR reads in MiXCR, keeping a single row per CDR3 protein. Found here are roughly 100,000 distinct CDR3 sequences, 30% to 35% of them singletons; the top ten hold approximately 10%. A CD8+CD4-CCR7+CD45RA+ phenotype served as the sorting definition for naive CD8 T cells. This CDR3 region has 17 residues. Per germline, CDR1 SGHTA and CDR2 FQGNSA. Sequencing was performed on naive CD8+ T cells from blood, with Jurkat cell RNA spiked in. Documented subset: FACS-sorted CD8+CD4-CCR7+CD45RA+ naive T cells. This receptor was obtained from a human donor in good health. Some libraries in this study had Jurkat cell RNA spiked in. The V call is TRBV7-2, the J call TRBJ2-1; 11 bases are shared with TRBD2. CDR3 loop: CASSNYQLAGVRNEQSF. The CDR3 nucleotides read TGTGCCAGCAGCAACTACCAACTAGCGGGAGTTCGCAATGAGCAGTCCTTC.